Here is one T cell receptor (beta chain) with its context. No antigen is known for it. This sample was included in a study of cytomegalovirus exposure and HLA in healthy donors. This CDR3 comprises 15 residues. Trimming stripped 9 bases from V and 8 bases from J, with 23 bases between. CDR1 is ENHRY and CDR2 is SYGVKD in the germline V gene. Sequenced by immunoSEQ multiplex PCR; TCRdb stores in-frame clones only, minus some. The sample consists of 150,000 to 200,000 clones, about 86% of them appearing once. Findings of the study overall: Listed as cytomegalovirus-associated were 150 to 200 TCR beta chains. That first-cohort TCR clusters tended to co-occur in the roughly 130 validation repertoires was found in a later analysis.

The sequencing input was PBMCs. This chain links TRBV10-3 with TRBJ2-1, with a weak D call TRBD2 (5 bases). The receptor comes from a woman aged 25 to 45 in good health and CMV-seronegative. CDR3 nucleotides: TGTGCCATTGGGAGTGGGCAAACAATGTTGGATGAGCAGTTCTTC. Its protein product is CAIGSGQTMLDEQFF.